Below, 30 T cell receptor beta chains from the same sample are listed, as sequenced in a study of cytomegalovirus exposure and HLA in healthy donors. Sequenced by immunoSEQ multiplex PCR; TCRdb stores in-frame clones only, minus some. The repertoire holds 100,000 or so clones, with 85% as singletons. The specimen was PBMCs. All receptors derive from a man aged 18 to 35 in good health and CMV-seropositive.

CDR3 region: CASSLVGGVPYEQYV. The CDR3 region has the DNA TGTGCCAGCAGCTTAGTTGGGGGGGTACCCTACGAGCAGTACGTC. This chain uses TRBV7-2 with TRBJ2-7; 7 bases line up with TRBD2. This CDR3 is built from 15 residues. Germline CDR1 is SGHTA and CDR2 is FQGNSA. V dropped 1 base and J dropped 2; count of bases not matched to a gene: 5.

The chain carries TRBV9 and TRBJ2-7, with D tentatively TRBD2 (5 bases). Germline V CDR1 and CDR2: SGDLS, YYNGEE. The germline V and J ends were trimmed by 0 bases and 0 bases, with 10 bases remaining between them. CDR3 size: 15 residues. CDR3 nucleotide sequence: TGTGCCAGCAGCGTAGCTACGGGGTCCTCCTACGAGCAGTACTTC. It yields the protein CASSVATGSSYEQYF.

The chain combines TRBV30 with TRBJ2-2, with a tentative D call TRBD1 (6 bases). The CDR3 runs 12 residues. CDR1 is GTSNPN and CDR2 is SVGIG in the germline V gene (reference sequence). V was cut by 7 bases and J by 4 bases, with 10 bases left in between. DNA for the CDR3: TGTGCCTCCGGACAGCCCACCGGGGAGCTGTTTTTT. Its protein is CASGQPTGELFF.

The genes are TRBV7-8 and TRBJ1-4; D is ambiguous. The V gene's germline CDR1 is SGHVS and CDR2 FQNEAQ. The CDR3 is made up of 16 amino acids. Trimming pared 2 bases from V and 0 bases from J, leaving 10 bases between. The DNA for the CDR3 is TGTGCCAGCAGCTTATCCTCCGGGACAACTAATGAAAAACTGTTTTTT. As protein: CASSLSSGTTNEKLFF.

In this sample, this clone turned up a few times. The CDR3 spells CASSQPPGHPNTEAFF. The CDR3 DNA reads as TGCGCCAGCAGCCAACCACCGGGACACCCCAACACTGAAGCTTTCTTT. The chain is built from TRBV4-1 and TRBJ1-1, with D tentatively TRBD1 (6 bases). The CDR3 contains 16 residues. The V end lost 2 bases, the J end lost 2 bases, and 15 bases lay between the germline ends. Germline lookup yields CDR1 MGHRA and CDR2 YSYEKL.

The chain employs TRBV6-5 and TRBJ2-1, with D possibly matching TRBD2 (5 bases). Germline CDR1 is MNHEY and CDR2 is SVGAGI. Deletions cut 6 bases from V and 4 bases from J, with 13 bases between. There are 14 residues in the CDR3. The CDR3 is CASSPPGSYNEQFF. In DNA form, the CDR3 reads TGTGCCAGCAGCCCTCCGGGGAGTTACAATGAGCAGTTCTTC.

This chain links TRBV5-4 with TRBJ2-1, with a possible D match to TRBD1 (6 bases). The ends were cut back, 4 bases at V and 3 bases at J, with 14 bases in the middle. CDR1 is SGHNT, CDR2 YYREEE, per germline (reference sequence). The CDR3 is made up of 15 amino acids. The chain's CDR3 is CASSQDSGNYNEQFF. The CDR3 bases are TGTGCCAGCAGCCAGGACAGCGGTAACTACAATGAGCAGTTCTTC.

The CDR3 here is CASSLTGAGEQFF. Here the CDR3 DNA reads TGTGCCAGCAGCTTAACGGGGGCTGGTGAGCAGTTCTTC. V is TRBV7-3 and J is TRBJ2-1, with D possibly TRBD1 on 6 matching bases. The CDR3 length is 13 residues. Trimming left V 0 bases short and J 9 bases short, with 9 bases between. The V gene's germline CDR1 is SGHTA and CDR2 FQGTGA.

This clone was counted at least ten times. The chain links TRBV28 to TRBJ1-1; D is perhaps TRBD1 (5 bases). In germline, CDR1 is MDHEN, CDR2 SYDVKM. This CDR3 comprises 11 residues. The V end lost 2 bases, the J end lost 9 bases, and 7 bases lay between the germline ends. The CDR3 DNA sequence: TGTGCCAGCAGTTTACAGGGCCAAGCTTTCTTT. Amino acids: CASSLQGQAFF. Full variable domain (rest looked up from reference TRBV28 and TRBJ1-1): DVKVTQSSRYLVKRTGEKVFLECVQDMDHENMFWYRQDPGLGLRLIYFSYDVKMKEKGDIPEGYSVSREKKERFSLILESASTNQTSMYLCASSLQGQAFFGQGTRLTVV.

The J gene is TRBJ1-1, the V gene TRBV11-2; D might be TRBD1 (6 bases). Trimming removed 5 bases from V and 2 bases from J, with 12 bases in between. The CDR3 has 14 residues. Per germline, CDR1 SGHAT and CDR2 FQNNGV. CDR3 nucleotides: TGTGCCAGCAGCCTCAGGGGCTCCAACACTGAAGCTTTCTTT. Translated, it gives CASSLRGSNTEAFF.

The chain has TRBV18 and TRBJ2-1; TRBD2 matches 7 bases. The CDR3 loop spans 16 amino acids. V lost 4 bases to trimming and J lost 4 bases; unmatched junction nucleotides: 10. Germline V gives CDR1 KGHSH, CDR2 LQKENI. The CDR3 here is CASSRASSGTYNEQFF. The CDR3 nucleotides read TGTGCCAGCTCACGAGCTAGCAGCGGGACTTACAATGAGCAGTTCTTC.

Written as DNA, the CDR3 is TGTGCCAGCTCACCCAGGGACAGGGGGTCATCCGGGGAGCTGTTTTTT. As protein: CASSPRDRGSSGELFF. The chain joins TRBV18 to TRBJ2-2, with 11 bases that match TRBD1. Germline V gives CDR1 KGHSH, CDR2 LQKENI. V was pared by 3 bases and J by 6 bases, with 6 bases of the junction left unmatched. The CDR3 runs to 16 residues.

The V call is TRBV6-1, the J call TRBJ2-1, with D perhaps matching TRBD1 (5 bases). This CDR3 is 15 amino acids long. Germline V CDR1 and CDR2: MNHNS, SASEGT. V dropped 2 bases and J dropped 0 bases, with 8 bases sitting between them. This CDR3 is CASSETGTSYNEQFF. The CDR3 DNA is TGTGCCAGCAGTGAAACAGGTACCTCCTACAATGAGCAGTTCTTC.

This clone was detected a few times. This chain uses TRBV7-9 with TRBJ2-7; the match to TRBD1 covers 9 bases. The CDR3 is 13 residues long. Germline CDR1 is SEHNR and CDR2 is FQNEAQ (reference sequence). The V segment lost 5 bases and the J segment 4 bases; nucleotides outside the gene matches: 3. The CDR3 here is CASSPGTGYEQYV. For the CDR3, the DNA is TGTGCCAGCAGCCCCGGGACAGGGTACGAGCAGTACGTC.

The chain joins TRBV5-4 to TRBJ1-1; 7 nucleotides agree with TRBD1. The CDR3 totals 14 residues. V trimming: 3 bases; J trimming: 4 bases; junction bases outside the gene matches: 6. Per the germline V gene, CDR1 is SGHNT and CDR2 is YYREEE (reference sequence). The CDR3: CASSYPGQITEAFF. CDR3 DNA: TGTGCCAGCAGCTACCCGGGACAGATCACTGAAGCTTTCTTT.

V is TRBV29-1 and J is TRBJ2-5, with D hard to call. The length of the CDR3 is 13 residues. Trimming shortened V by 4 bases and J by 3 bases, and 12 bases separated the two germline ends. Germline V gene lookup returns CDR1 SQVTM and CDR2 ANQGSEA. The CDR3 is CSVGATTKETQYF. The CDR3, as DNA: TGCAGCGTTGGTGCGACAACCAAAGAGACCCAGTACTTC.

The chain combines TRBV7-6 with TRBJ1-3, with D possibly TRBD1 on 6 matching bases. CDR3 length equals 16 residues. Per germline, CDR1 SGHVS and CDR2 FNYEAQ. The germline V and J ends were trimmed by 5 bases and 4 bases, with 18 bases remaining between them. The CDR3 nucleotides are TGTGCCAGCAGCCGTGATGGGGGCGCAGGAGGAAACACCATATATTTT. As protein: CASSRDGGAGGNTIYF.

The CDR3 bases are TGTGCCAGCAGCTTAGTACCGGGAAAACTGTTTTTT. This gives the protein CASSLVPGKLFF. V and J are TRBV7-2 and TRBJ1-4; D unresolved. Trimming shortened V by 1 base and J by 10 bases, and 7 bases separated the two germline ends. The CDR3 is 12 residues long. Germline V gene lookup returns CDR1 SGHTA and CDR2 FQGNSA.

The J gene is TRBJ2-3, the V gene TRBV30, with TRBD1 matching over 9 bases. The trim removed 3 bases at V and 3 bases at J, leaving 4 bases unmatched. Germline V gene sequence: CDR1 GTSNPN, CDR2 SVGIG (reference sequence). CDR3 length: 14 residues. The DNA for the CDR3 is TGTGCCTGGAGCCCGGGACAGGGAACAGATACGCAGTATTTT. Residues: CAWSPGQGTDTQYF.

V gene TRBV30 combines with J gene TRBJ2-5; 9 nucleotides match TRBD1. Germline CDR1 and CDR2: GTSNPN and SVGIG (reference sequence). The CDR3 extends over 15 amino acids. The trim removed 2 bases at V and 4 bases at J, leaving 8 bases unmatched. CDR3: CAWSTTGTGTETQYF. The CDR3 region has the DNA TGTGCCTGGAGTACCACCGGGACAGGGACAGAGACCCAGTACTTC. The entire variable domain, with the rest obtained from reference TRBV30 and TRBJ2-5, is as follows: SQTIHQWPATLVQPVGSPLSLECTVEGTSNPNLYWYRQAAGRGLQLLFYSVGIGQISSEVPQNLSASRPQDRQFILSSKKLLLSDSGFYLCAWSTTGTGTETQYFGPGTRLLVL.

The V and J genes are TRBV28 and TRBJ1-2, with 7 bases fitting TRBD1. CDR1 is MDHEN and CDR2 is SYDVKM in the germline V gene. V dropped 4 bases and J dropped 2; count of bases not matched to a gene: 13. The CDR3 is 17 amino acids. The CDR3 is CASSSPTPGGLNYGYTF. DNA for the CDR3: TGTGCCAGCAGTTCACCGACCCCAGGGGGACTGAACTATGGCTACACCTTC.

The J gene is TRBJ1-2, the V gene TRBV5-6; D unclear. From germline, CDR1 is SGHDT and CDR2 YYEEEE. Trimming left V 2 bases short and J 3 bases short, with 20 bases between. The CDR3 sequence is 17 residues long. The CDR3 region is CASSFGPPELGDYGYTF. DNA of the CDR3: TGTGCCAGCAGCTTTGGTCCCCCGGAATTAGGAGACTATGGCTACACCTTC.

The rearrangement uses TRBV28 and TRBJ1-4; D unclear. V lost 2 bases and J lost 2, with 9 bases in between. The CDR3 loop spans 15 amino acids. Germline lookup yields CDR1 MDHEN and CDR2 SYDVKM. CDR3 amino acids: CASSLGGRTNEKLFF. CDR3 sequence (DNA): TGTGCCAGCAGTTTAGGAGGGAGGACTAATGAAAAACTGTTTTTT.

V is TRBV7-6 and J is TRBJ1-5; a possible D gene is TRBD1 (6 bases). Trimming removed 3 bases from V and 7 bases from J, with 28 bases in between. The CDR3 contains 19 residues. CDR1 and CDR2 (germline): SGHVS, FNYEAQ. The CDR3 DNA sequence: TGTGCCAGCAGCTTTTCCGACGGAATACAGGGCTTTACGGGGCAGCCCCAGCATTTT. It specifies CASSFSDGIQGFTGQPQHF.

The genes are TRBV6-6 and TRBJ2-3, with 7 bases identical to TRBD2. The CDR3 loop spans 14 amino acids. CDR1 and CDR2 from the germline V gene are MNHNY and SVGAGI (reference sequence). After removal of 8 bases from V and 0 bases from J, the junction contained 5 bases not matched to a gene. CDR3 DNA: TGTGCCAGCGCTAAACTAGCGAGCACAGATACGCAGTATTTT. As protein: CASAKLASTDTQYF.

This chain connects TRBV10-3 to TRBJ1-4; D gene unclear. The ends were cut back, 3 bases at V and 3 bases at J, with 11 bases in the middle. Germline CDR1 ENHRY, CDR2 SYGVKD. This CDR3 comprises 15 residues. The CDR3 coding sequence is TGTGCCATCAGTGACTCCGGGTCGGCTAATGAAAAACTGTTTTTT. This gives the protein CAISDSGSANEKLFF.

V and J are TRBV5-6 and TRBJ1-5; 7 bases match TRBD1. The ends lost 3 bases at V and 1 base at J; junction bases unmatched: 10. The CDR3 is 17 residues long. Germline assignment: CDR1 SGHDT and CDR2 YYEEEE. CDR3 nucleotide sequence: TGTGCCAGCAGCTCAAGCTCCGGGACAGCGAGCAATCAGCCCCAGCATTTT. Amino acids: CASSSSSGTASNQPQHF.

CDR3 nucleotides: TGTGCCTGGAAACTCTCCGGGACTAGTCTCCCCGGGGAGCTGTTTTTT. It specifies CAWKLSGTSLPGELFF. V usage is TRBV30 and J usage is TRBJ2-2; 8 bases agree with TRBD2. CDR3 length: 16 residues. Germline-derived CDR1 and CDR2 are GTSNPN and SVGIG (reference sequence). The junction had 13 bases not matched to a gene; V was cut back by 4 bases and J by 6 bases.

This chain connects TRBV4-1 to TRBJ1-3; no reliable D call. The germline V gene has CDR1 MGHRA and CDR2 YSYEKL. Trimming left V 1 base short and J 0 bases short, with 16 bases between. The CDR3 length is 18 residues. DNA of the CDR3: TGCGCCAGCAGCCAAGGGGGAGGGCAGGCCTACTCTGGAAACACCATATATTTT. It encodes CASSQGGGQAYSGNTIYF.

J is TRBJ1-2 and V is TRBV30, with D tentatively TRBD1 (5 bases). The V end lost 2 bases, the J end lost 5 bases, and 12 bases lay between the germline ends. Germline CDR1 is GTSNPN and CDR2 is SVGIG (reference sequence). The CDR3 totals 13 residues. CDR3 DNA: TGTGCCTGGAGTACCGGGGGTGGATATGGCTACACCTTC. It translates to CAWSTGGGYGYTF.